Each of the 13 T cell receptor beta chains below was sequenced from the same sample in a study of OX40 agonist ivuxolimab in advanced cancers. Sequenced by immunoSEQ multiplex PCR; TCRdb stores in-frame clones only, minus some. Of about 3,400 clones listed, around 70% were seen once; the top ten hold 85%. The sample in question was CD4+ or CD8+ T cells sorted from blood, obtained in a trial of the OX40 agonist ivuxolimab. Source of these receptors: an adult with an advanced solid tumor such as melanoma, head and neck, liver or kidney cancer.

The chain employs TRBV4-1 and TRBJ2-5; 7 positions match TRBD1. J lost 6 bases, V lost 4 bases, and 11 bases had no gene match. The CDR3 has 15 amino acids. Per the germline V gene, CDR1 is MGHRA and CDR2 is YSYEKL. CDR3 sequence (DNA): TGCGCCAGCAGCCCCGCTCCGGACAGGTTAAAGACCCAGTACTTC. It codes for CASSPAPDRLKTQYF.

The V call is TRBV5-4, the J call TRBJ2-7, with unresolved D. Germline V gene lookup returns CDR1 SGHNT and CDR2 YYREEE (reference sequence). Trimming stripped 4 bases from V and 2 bases from J, with 7 bases between. CDR3 length: 12 residues. The CDR3 spells CASSIKPYEQYF. CDR3 bases: TGTGCCAGCAGCATCAAACCCTACGAGCAGTACTTC.

The chain links TRBV4-2 to TRBJ2-1; 9 nucleotides match TRBD2. J was trimmed by 9 bases and V by 0 bases; bases with no gene match: 12. The CDR3 loop spans 17 amino acids. Germline CDR1 and CDR2: LGHNA and YNFKEQ. This CDR3 reads CASSQDMERGVVTEQFF. The CDR3 nucleotides read TGTGCCAGCAGCCAAGACATGGAGCGGGGGGTGGTCACTGAGCAGTTCTTC.

This chain uses TRBV5-1 with TRBJ2-2, with 8 bases lining up with TRBD2. The CDR3 is 15 residues long. CDR1 is SGHRS, CDR2 YFSETQ, per germline. V dropped 0 bases and J dropped 4; count of bases not matched to a gene: 2. CDR3 in amino acids: CASSLAAGGTGELFF. The DNA of the CDR3 is TGCGCCAGCAGCTTGGCCGCGGGGGGCACCGGGGAGCTGTTTTTT.

This clone came up a few times. The CDR3 region is CASSQESWDGEGRTQYF. CDR3 bases: TGCGCCAGCAGCCAAGAAAGTTGGGACGGTGAAGGACGGACCCAGTACTTC. This sequence joins TRBV4-1 and TRBJ2-5, with D perhaps TRBD1 or TRBD2 (5 bases each). Trimming pared 0 bases from V and 7 bases from J, leaving 21 bases between. Germline lookup yields CDR1 MGHRA and CDR2 YSYEKL. CDR3 length equals 17 residues.

The rearrangement joins TRBV6-1 to TRBJ1-4; no definite D call. Germline CDR1 reads MNHNS; CDR2 reads SASEGT. V lost 3 bases to trimming and J lost 5 bases, with 10 bases between them. This CDR3 contains 14 residues. This chain's CDR3 is CASSELGANEKLFF. CDR3 bases: TGTGCCAGCAGTGAGTTGGGAGCAAATGAAAAACTGTTTTTT.

This clone came up once. The V and J genes are TRBV7-3 and TRBJ2-4, with 8 bases aligning to TRBD1. The CDR3 has 15 amino acids. Germline V lookup: CDR1 SGHTA, CDR2 FQGTGA. J gave up 6 bases and V 4 bases, and 8 bases lay outside the gene matches. The CDR3 DNA follows: TGTGCCAGCAGCTCATCAGGGGGCTCAGGAAACATTCAGTACTTC. Its translation is CASSSSGGSGNIQYF.

The chain links TRBV2 to TRBJ2-5; D is tentatively TRBD1 or TRBD2 (5 bases each). With 1 base removed from V and 2 bases from J, the gap between germline ends came to 8 bases. CDR3 length equals 14 residues. CDR1 and CDR2 from the germline V gene are SNHLY and FYNNEI. CDR3 nucleotide sequence: TGTGCCAGCAGTGAAGTCGGGACGCAAGAGACCCAGTACTTC. It encodes CASSEVGTQETQYF. The full variable domain, completed using reference TRBV2 and TRBJ2-5, is EPEVTQTPSHQVTQMGQEVILRCVPISNHLYFYWYRQILGQKVEFLVSFYNNEISEKSEIFDDQFSVERPDGSNFTLKIRSTKLEDSAMYFCASSEVGTQETQYFGPGTRLLVL.

The V and J genes are TRBV6-5 and TRBJ2-5, with a weak D call TRBD2 (6 bases). CDR3 size: 14 residues. CDR1 and CDR2 from the germline V gene are MNHEY and SVGAGI. V was cut by 6 bases and J by 5 bases, with 16 bases left in between. In DNA form, the CDR3 reads TGTGCCAGCAGGAAGATACGGGGGTTTGAGACCCAGTACTTC. Protein product: CASRKIRGFETQYF.

The chain links TRBV11-2 to TRBJ2-3, with a tentative D call TRBD2 (6 bases). The germline gives CDR1 SGHAT, CDR2 FQNNGV. V lost 1 base and J 3 bases, leaving 17 bases between the germline ends. The CDR3 runs to 17 residues. The CDR3 reads CASSLVGAGMITDTQYF. The CDR3 nucleotides are TGTGCCAGCAGCTTAGTAGGTGCGGGGATGATTACAGATACGCAGTATTTT. The entire variable domain, with the rest obtained from reference TRBV11-2 and TRBJ2-3, is as follows: EAGVAQSPRYKIIEKRQSVAFWCNPISGHATLYWYQQILGQGPKLLIQFQNNGVVDDSQLPKDRFSAERLKGVDSTLKIQPAKLEDSAVYLCASSLVGAGMITDTQYFGPGTRLTVL.

This clone qualifies as hyperexpanded (1% or more). The V call is TRBV20-1, the J call TRBJ1-1, with a tentative D call TRBD1 (6 bases). The CDR3 has 11 residues. The germline CDR1 and CDR2 sequences are DFQATT and SNEGSKA (reference sequence). Trimming removed 7 bases at V and 6 bases at J, with 12 bases between. The chain's CDR3 is CSVRGGSEAFF. In DNA, the CDR3 is TGCAGTGTGAGAGGGGGGTCTGAAGCTTTCTTT.

This clone was seen a handful of times. The chain uses TRBV28 and TRBJ1-4; D unresolved. The V gene lost 4 bases and the J gene lost 0 bases, with 18 bases spanning the gap. Germline V gene sequence: CDR1 MDHEN, CDR2 SYDVKM. CDR3 length equals 18 residues. CDR3 coding DNA: TGTGCCAGCAGTTCGACCGAGACCCAAGACGCAACTAATGAAAAACTGTTTTTT. This gives the protein CASSSTETQDATNEKLFF.

The chain combines TRBV19 with TRBJ2-3; the D is unclear. V lost 3 bases to trimming and J lost 0 bases, with 7 bases between them. This CDR3 spans 14 amino acids. CDR1 is LNHDA, CDR2 SQIVND, per germline (reference sequence). Here the CDR3 reads CASSISPSTDTQYF. Here the CDR3 DNA reads TGTGCCAGTAGTATCTCCCCTAGCACAGATACGCAGTATTTT.